What follows are 21 T cell receptor beta chains derived from one specimen sequenced in a study of blood T cell repertoires in COVID-19. The method was immunoSEQ multiplex PCR; TCRdb's version includes in-frame clones alone and lacks a portion of them. The table includes some 700,000 clones, 85% to 90% detected once. Sequenced: peripheral blood. The receptors shown here come from a woman aged 18-29 years with acute or convalescent COVID-19.

The V and J genes are TRBV5-8 and TRBJ2-1; a weak D match, TRBD1 (5 bases). The CDR3 has 17 residues. The V and J ends lost 2 bases and 1 base respectively, with 16 bases between them. The V gene's germline CDR1 is SGHTS and CDR2 YDEGEE. In DNA, the CDR3 is TGTGCCAGCAGCTTCAGATTAGGGGTATTATCCTACAATGAGCAGTTCTTC. Translated: CASSFRLGVLSYNEQFF.

The chain employs TRBV19 and TRBJ2-5; D may be TRBD1 (5 bases). Trimming took off 3 bases at V and 2 bases at J, with 13 bases between the two ends. The CDR3 contains 15 residues. Looked up from germline, CDR1 is LNHDA and CDR2 is SQIVND (reference sequence). As DNA, the CDR3 is TGTGCCAGTAGTATCTCGGAGACAGAGCAAGAGACCCAGTACTTC. This translates into CASSISETEQETQYF.

CDR3 coding DNA: TGTGCCAGCAGTTACTCCTTACAGGGGGTCCGATACGAGCAGTACTTC. Its translation is CASSYSLQGVRYEQYF. This chain uses TRBV6-2 or TRBV6-3 with TRBJ2-7, with TRBD1 matching 8 bases. Unmatched junction bases numbered 8, after V lost 0 bases and J lost 4 bases. The CDR3 length is 16 residues. The germline V gene has CDR1 MNHEY and CDR2 SVGEGT.

The chain combines TRBV24-1 with TRBJ2-2; D is uncertain. CDR3 size: 14 residues. Germline assignment: CDR1 KGHDR and CDR2 SFDVKD. V was shortened by 5 bases and J by 1 base, with 7 bases between the two germline ends. CDR3 coding DNA: TGTGCCACCAGTGTTTCAGGGAACACCGGGGAGCTGTTTTTT. This translates into CATSVSGNTGELFF.

The chain is built from TRBV18 and TRBJ2-7, with 9 bases aligning to TRBD1. The germline V gene has CDR1 KGHSH and CDR2 LQKENI. There are 16 residues in the CDR3. Trimming removed 3 bases from V and 3 bases from J; junction bases left unmatched: 9. Here the CDR3 reads CASSPQQGALIYEQYF. CDR3 sequence (DNA): TGTGCCAGCTCACCCCAACAGGGGGCTCTGATCTACGAGCAGTACTTC.

The chain employs TRBV12-3 or TRBV12-4 and TRBJ1-6; D may be TRBD1 (6 bases). The CDR3 contains 13 residues. Trimming pared 2 bases from V and 8 bases from J, leaving 7 bases between. In DNA, the CDR3 is TGTGCCAGCAGTTTAAAGGGGGATTCACCCCTCCACTTT. Encoded protein: CASSLKGDSPLHF.

The chain uses TRBV18 and TRBJ2-4, with 7 bases aligning to TRBD1. V shed 1 base, J shed 1 base, and the junction held 1 base outside the gene matches. The CDR3 is 15 residues long. Germline V gene sequence: CDR1 KGHSH, CDR2 LQKENI. The CDR3 sequence: CASSPQGAAKNIQYF. Written as DNA, the CDR3 is TGTGCCAGCTCACCACAGGGGGCGGCCAAAAACATTCAGTACTTC.

This chain uses TRBV6-1 with TRBJ1-4, with TRBD1 identical over 9 bases. CDR1 and CDR2 from the germline V gene are MNHNS and SASEGT. The CDR3 loop spans 15 amino acids. Trimming cost V 1 base and J 7 bases; bases outside gene matches: 4. CDR3 amino acids: CASSEVQGAAEKLFF. CDR3 nucleotides: TGTGCCAGCAGTGAAGTACAGGGGGCTGCTGAAAAACTGTTTTTT.

The chain links TRBV6-4 to TRBJ2-5, with TRBD2 identical over 7 bases. The germline V gene has CDR1 MRHNA and CDR2 SNTAGT. The V gene end was trimmed by 7 bases and the J gene end by 1 base; junction bases not matched to a gene: 9. The CDR3 is 15 residues long. CDR3 protein: CASILWGGGQETQYF. CDR3 sequence (DNA): TGTGCCAGCATCCTCTGGGGCGGGGGCCAAGAGACCCAGTACTTC.

This clone was counted only a few times. V usage is TRBV27 and J usage is TRBJ1-2; D is unclear. Per the germline V gene, CDR1 is MNHEY and CDR2 is SMNVEV (reference sequence). The CDR3 is made up of 15 amino acids. V was cut by 0 bases and J by 4 bases, with 12 bases left in between. The chain's CDR3 is CASSLSGQAGYGYTF. The DNA for the CDR3 is TGTGCCAGCAGTTTATCCGGCCAGGCCGGCTATGGCTACACCTTC.

The chain couples TRBV9 to TRBJ1-2, with 10 bases identical to TRBD1. In germline, CDR1 is SGDLS, CDR2 YYNGEE. J was trimmed by 5 bases and V by 3 bases; bases with no gene match: 7. The CDR3 runs to 15 residues. CDR3 loop: CASSATGQGLYGYTF. CDR3 DNA: TGTGCCAGCAGCGCCACGGGACAGGGGTTATATGGCTACACCTTC.

A remark on this clone: This CDR3 is also generated by other DNA sequences in the sample. V and J are TRBV2 and TRBJ1-5; a weak D match, TRBD1 (6 bases). CDR3 size: 13 residues. Trimming left V 4 bases short and J 4 bases short, with 8 bases between. Germline V gene lookup returns CDR1 SNHLY and CDR2 FYNNEI. CDR3 coding DNA: TGTGCCAGCAGTGGTACAGGGAATCAGCCCCAGCATTTT. It is translated as CASSGTGNQPQHF.

This clone came up a few times. The V gene is TRBV5-6, the J gene TRBJ2-7; D is unresolved. The CDR3 has 11 amino acids. CDR1 is SGHDT and CDR2 is YYEEEE in the germline V gene. V lost 1 base and J 7 bases, leaving 6 bases between the germline ends. The CDR3 DNA is TGTGCCAGCAGCTTGACGGGTGAGCAGTACTTC. Protein sequence: CASSLTGEQYF.

V is TRBV2 and J is TRBJ1-3, with 7 bases that match TRBD1. The CDR3 runs 14 residues. The junction had 3 bases not matched to a gene; V was cut back by 7 bases and J by 0 bases. Germline V lookup: CDR1 SNHLY, CDR2 FYNNEI. The CDR3 region is CASMYRGSGNTIYF. The CDR3 nucleotides read TGTGCCAGCATGTACAGGGGCTCTGGAAACACCATATATTTT.

The chain has TRBV6-1 and TRBJ2-1; 9 positions agree with TRBD2. With 3 bases clipped from V and 5 bases from J, the junction kept 14 bases outside the gene matches. The CDR3 totals 18 residues. Germline CDR1 reads MNHNS; CDR2 reads SASEGT. The CDR3 region is CASSEERVGSGGHNEQFF. In nucleotides, the CDR3 is TGTGCCAGCAGTGAGGAACGGGTTGGGAGCGGGGGGCACAATGAGCAGTTCTTC.

This chain joins TRBV4-1 and TRBJ1-5; TRBD1 might be the D (6 bases). CDR1 is MGHRA, CDR2 YSYEKL, per germline. CDR3 length: 18 residues. V was clipped by 3 bases and J by 4 bases, with 22 bases between them. CDR3 sequence: CASSQNENYRVTNQPQHF. CDR3 DNA sequence: TGCGCCAGCAGCCAGAACGAAAACTACAGGGTTACTAATCAGCCCCAGCATTTT.

The chain combines TRBV2 with TRBJ2-3, with 9 nucleotides matching TRBD2. The V segment lost 7 bases and the J segment 7 bases; nucleotides outside the gene matches: 18. The CDR3 runs 17 residues. The germline gives CDR1 SNHLY, CDR2 FYNNEI. The CDR3 DNA follows: TGTGCCAGCACCGGGCTAGCGGGGACCCTGGACTTGAATACGCAGTATTTT. Its translation is CASTGLAGTLDLNTQYF.

This chain joins TRBV6-1 and TRBJ1-1, with a weak D call TRBD1 (5 bases). The CDR3 runs to 15 residues. Germline V gene data show CDR1 as MNHNS and CDR2 as SASEGT. Trimming cost V 1 base and J 4 bases, with 13 bases left between them. The CDR3 sequence: CASSEGSTGRTEAFF. Written as DNA, the CDR3 is TGTGCCAGCAGTGAAGGGTCAACAGGACGCACTGAAGCTTTCTTT.

The V call is TRBV7-8, the J call TRBJ2-2; D remains unclear. Trimming stripped 2 bases from V and 1 base from J, with 11 bases between. The CDR3 sequence is 16 residues long. CDR1 and CDR2 (germline): SGHVS, FQNEAQ. CDR3 nucleotides: TGTGCCAGCAGCTTACTAAGCTCATTGAACACCGGGGAGCTGTTTTTT. It specifies CASSLLSSLNTGELFF.

This clone appeared a few times. This chain connects TRBV25-1 to TRBJ1-1; D gene unclear. V was clipped by 5 bases and J by 3 bases, with 10 bases between them. This CDR3 comprises 13 residues. Looked up from germline, CDR1 is MGHDK and CDR2 is SYGVNS. In DNA, the CDR3 is TGTGCCAGCAGTCTCCACGGTTACACTGAAGCTTTCTTT. Protein sequence: CASSLHGYTEAFF.

This rearrangement joins TRBV13 to TRBJ1-1; D is undetermined. The CDR3 has 14 amino acids. Germline assignment: CDR1 PRHDT and CDR2 FYEKMQ (reference sequence). Trimming pared 5 bases from V and 4 bases from J, leaving 14 bases between. The CDR3 loop reads CASSREASGTEAFF. The CDR3 DNA reads as TGTGCCAGCAGCCGGGAAGCGAGCGGCACTGAAGCTTTCTTT. The full variable domain, its missing parts supplied by reference TRBV13 and TRBJ1-1, is AAGVIQSPRHLIKEKRETATLKCYPIPRHDTVYWYQQGPGQDPQFLISFYEKMQSDKGSIPDRFSAQQFSDYHSELNMSSLELGDSALYFCASSREASGTEAFFGQGTRLTVV.